A single sample is the source of the 14 T cell receptor beta chains below, sequenced in a study of T cells after yellow fever vaccination. Using its own MiXCR run on the 5' RACE reads, TCRdb lists one record per CDR3 protein. The sample holds 200,000 to 250,000 distinct CDR3 sequences, under 3.5% seen once. The specimen comprised CD4+ T cells sorted from PBMCs, sampled 10 days after the yellow fever booster vaccination. Every receptor here comes from a man aged 18 to 30 who received the YFV17D yellow fever vaccine.

This clonotype has ten or more counts. The chain is built from TRBV5-5 and TRBJ1-2; D call uncertain. The CDR3 contains 15 residues. Germline CDR1 is SGHKS and CDR2 is YYEKEE (reference sequence). V lost 0 bases and J lost 3, with 12 bases in between. The CDR3 is CASSLVTGSDYGYTF. Here the CDR3 DNA reads TGTGCCAGCAGCTTGGTAACTGGATCCGACTATGGCTACACCTTC.

This clonotype has at least ten counts. The gene calls are TRBV5-5 and TRBJ2-7, with 8 bases aligning to TRBD1. This CDR3 region has 15 residues. The junction had 5 bases not matched to a gene; V was cut back by 0 bases and J by 3 bases. In germline, CDR1 is SGHKS, CDR2 YYEKEE (reference sequence). The CDR3 nucleotides read TGTGCCAGCAGCTTGGATTCCGGGACAGGCTACGAGCAGTACTTC. It is translated as CASSLDSGTGYEQYF.

There are many counts of this clonotype. CDR3 DNA sequence: TGTGCCAGCAGGGCCTACGGGGATCCCTCCTACAATGAGCAGTTCTTC. This encodes CASRAYGDPSYNEQFF. J is TRBJ2-1 and V is TRBV7-9, with D possibly being TRBD2 (5 bases). The V gene lost 6 bases and the J gene lost 0 bases, with 15 bases spanning the gap. Germline V gene sequence: CDR1 SEHNR, CDR2 FQNEAQ (reference sequence). The length of the CDR3 is 16 residues.

The chain combines TRBV28 with TRBJ2-7; a weak D match, TRBD2 (5 bases). CDR1 MDHEN and CDR2 SYDVKM come from the germline V gene. Trimming removed 3 bases from V and 3 bases from J, with 15 bases in between. The CDR3 runs 15 residues. CDR3 region: CASSFPGRANYEQYV. The CDR3 DNA is TGTGCCAGCAGTTTTCCGGGAAGAGCGAACTACGAGCAGTACGTC.

There are many counts of this clonotype. The chain is built from TRBV9 and TRBJ2-5; D possibly corresponds to TRBD1 (5 bases). The germline V gene has CDR1 SGDLS and CDR2 YYNGEE. The V end was cut by 0 bases, the J end by 5 bases, with 14 bases between. The CDR3 consists of 15 residues. The CDR3 DNA is TGTGCCAGCAGCGTAGGCCTCGTGGGGCTCGAGACCCAGTACTTC. It yields the protein CASSVGLVGLETQYF. Based on the CDR3 plus reference TRBV9 and TRBJ2-5, the full variable domain is DSGVTQTPKHLITATGQRVTLRCSPRSGDLSVYWYQQSLDQGLQFLIQYYNGEERAKGNILERFSAQQFPDLHSELNLSSLELGDSALYFCASSVGLVGLETQYFGPGTRLLVL.

In its sample, this clonotype was seen many times. This rearrangement joins TRBV19 to TRBJ1-2; perhaps TRBD1 as D (5 bases). Trimming pared 1 base from V and 1 base from J, leaving 13 bases between. The length of the CDR3 is 16 residues. Germline V gene lookup returns CDR1 LNHDA and CDR2 SQIVND (reference sequence). CDR3 DNA: TGTGCCAGTAGTATAGGGTTCGGGCAGGGTAACTATGGCTACACCTTC. Translated: CASSIGFGQGNYGYTF.

The V call is TRBV5-6, the J call TRBJ1-1; 8 nucleotides match TRBD1. Trimming took 4 bases from V and 1 from J; bases not matched to a gene: 3. This CDR3 comprises 14 residues. Germline lookup yields CDR1 SGHDT and CDR2 YYEEEE. The CDR3 sequence is CASSGTGWNTEAFF. As DNA, the CDR3 is TGTGCCAGCAGCGGGACAGGTTGGAACACTGAAGCTTTCTTT. The full variable domain, completed using reference TRBV5-6 and TRBJ1-1, is DAGVTQSPTHLIKTRGQQVTLRCSPKSGHDTVSWYQQALGQGPQFIFQYYEEEERQRGNFPDRFSGHQFPNYSSELNVNALLLGDSALYLCASSGTGWNTEAFFGQGTRLTVV.

The genes are TRBV6-5 and TRBJ1-5; 7 bases are a match to TRBD1. The CDR3 spans 14 residues. The V and J ends lost 10 bases and 7 bases, in that order; junction bases with no gene match: 13. The germline V gene encodes CDR1 MNHEY and CDR2 SVGAGI. The chain's CDR3 is CATSGERGQQPQHF. The CDR3 DNA is TGTGCCACCTCAGGCGAGAGGGGGCAACAGCCCCAGCATTTT.

The rearrangement joins TRBV12-3 or TRBV12-4 to TRBJ2-1, with 11 bases matching TRBD2. Trimming cost V 3 bases and J 8 bases; bases outside gene matches: 9. There are 16 residues in the CDR3. CDR3 region: CASSLIPSGGSHEQFF. CDR3 sequence (DNA): TGTGCCAGCAGTTTGATTCCTAGCGGGGGGAGCCATGAGCAGTTCTTC.

This clonotype was counted a few times. The chain combines TRBV5-5 with TRBJ1-2; D unresolved. V was cut by 0 bases and J by 8 bases, with 14 bases left in between. Per germline, CDR1 SGHKS and CDR2 YYEKEE (reference sequence). The CDR3 extends over 14 amino acids. The CDR3 here is CASSLVYVGGGYTF. DNA of the CDR3: TGTGCCAGCAGCTTGGTGTACGTAGGCGGAGGCTACACCTTC.

This clonotype occurred many times. The chain recombines TRBV12-5 with TRBJ2-4, with D maybe TRBD2 (6 bases). CDR1 LGHNT and CDR2 FRNRAP come from the germline V gene. The V end lost 3 bases, the J end lost 0 bases, and 9 bases lay between the germline ends. CDR3 size: 15 residues. CDR3 sequence (DNA): TGTGCTAGTGGTTTAGGGACTCCAGCCAAAAACATTCAGTACTTC. Protein product: CASGLGTPAKNIQYF.

This CDR3 is CATSDYTDTQYF. CDR3 nucleotides: TGTGCCACCAGTGATTATACAGATACGCAGTATTTT. This chain connects TRBV24-1 to TRBJ2-3; D uncertain. Germline lookup yields CDR1 KGHDR and CDR2 SFDVKD. The CDR3 is 12 amino acids. The V end lost 2 bases, the J end lost 3 bases, and 2 bases lay between the germline ends.

In this sample, this clonotype turned up a few times. V gene TRBV20-1 combines with J gene TRBJ2-3; D possibly uses TRBD1 or TRBD2 (5 bases each). From germline, CDR1 is DFQATT and CDR2 SNEGSKA (reference sequence). The CDR3 spans 14 residues. Trimming cost V 3 bases and J 3 bases, with 13 bases left between them. Here the CDR3 DNA reads TGCAGTGCTAGGGTGGGGGTACGGACAGATACGCAGTATTTT. Translated: CSARVGVRTDTQYF.

The sample holds many counts of this clonotype. The chain recombines TRBV14 with TRBJ2-1, with D uncertain. Deletions cut 2 bases from V and 14 bases from J, with 16 bases between. The CDR3 is 13 residues long. CDR1 is SGHDN and CDR2 is FVKESK in the germline V gene. CDR3 coding DNA: TGTGCCAGCAGCCAATGGCCGCATAATTTCGAGTTCTTC. Amino acids: CASSQWPHNFEFF.